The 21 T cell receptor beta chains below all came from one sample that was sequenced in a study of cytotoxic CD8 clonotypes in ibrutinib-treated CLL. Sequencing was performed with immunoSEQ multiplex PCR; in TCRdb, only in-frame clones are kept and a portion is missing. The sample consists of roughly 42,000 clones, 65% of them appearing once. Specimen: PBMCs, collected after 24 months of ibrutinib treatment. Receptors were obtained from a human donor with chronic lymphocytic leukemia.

CDR3 loop: CSVERNGGQETQYF. Here the CDR3 DNA reads TGCAGCGTTGAAAGGAACGGGGGGCAAGAGACCCAGTACTTC. The chain is built from TRBV29-1 and TRBJ2-5; 7 bases are shared with TRBD2. Germline CDR1 and CDR2: SQVTM and ANQGSEA. CDR3 size: 14 residues. V was pared by 2 bases and J by 2 bases, with 5 bases of the junction left unmatched.

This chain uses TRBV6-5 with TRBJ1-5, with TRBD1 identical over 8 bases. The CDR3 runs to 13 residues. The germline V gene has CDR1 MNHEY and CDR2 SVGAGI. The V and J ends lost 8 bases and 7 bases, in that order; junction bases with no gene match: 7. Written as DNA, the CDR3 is TGTGCCAGCGTAGGCGCAGGGGGCCAGCCCCAGCATTTT. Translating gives CASVGAGGQPQHF.

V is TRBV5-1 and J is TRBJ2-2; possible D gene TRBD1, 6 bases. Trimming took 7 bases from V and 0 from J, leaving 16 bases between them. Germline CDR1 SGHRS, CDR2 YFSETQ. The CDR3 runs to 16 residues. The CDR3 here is CASGREGHTNTGELFF. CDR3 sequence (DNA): TGCGCCAGCGGGAGAGAGGGACATACGAACACCGGGGAGCTGTTTTTT.

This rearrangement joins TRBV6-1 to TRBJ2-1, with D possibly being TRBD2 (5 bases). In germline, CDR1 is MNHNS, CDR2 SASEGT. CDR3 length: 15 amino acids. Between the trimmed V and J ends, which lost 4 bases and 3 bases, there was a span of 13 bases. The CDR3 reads CASSAPSSFYNEQFF. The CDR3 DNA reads TGTGCCAGCAGTGCGCCTAGCTCTTTCTACAATGAGCAGTTCTTC.

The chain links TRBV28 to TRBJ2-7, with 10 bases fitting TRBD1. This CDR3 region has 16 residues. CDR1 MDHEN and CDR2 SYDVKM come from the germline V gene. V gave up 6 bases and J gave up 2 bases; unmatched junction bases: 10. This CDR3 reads CASRQTDRGGTYEQYF. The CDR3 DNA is TGTGCCAGCAGACAAACGGACAGGGGGGGGACCTACGAGCAGTACTTC. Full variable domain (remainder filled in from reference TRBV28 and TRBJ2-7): DVKVTQSSRYLVKRTGEKVFLECVQDMDHENMFWYRQDPGLGLRLIYFSYDVKMKEKGDIPEGYSVSREKKERFSLILESASTNQTSMYLCASRQTDRGGTYEQYFGPGTRLTVT.

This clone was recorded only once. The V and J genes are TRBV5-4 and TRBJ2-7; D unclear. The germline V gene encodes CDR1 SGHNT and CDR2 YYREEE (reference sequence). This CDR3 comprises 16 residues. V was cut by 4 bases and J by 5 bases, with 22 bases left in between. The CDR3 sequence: CASSPAPGQQRHEQYF. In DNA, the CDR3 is TGTGCCAGCAGCCCCGCTCCCGGGCAGCAACGGCACGAGCAGTACTTC.

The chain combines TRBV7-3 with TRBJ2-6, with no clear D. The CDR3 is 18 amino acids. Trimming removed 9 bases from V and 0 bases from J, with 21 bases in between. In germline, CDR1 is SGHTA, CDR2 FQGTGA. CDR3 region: CARPIGNTTPSGANVLTF. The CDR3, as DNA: TGTGCCAGACCTATAGGTAATACCACCCCCTCTGGGGCCAACGTCCTGACTTTC. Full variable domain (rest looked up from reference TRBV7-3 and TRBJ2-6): GAGVSQTPSNKVTEKGKYVELRCDPISGHTALYWYRQSLGQGPEFLIYFQGTGAADDSGLPNDRFFAVRPEGSVSTLKIQRTERGDSAVYLCARPIGNTTPSGANVLTFGAGSRLTVL.

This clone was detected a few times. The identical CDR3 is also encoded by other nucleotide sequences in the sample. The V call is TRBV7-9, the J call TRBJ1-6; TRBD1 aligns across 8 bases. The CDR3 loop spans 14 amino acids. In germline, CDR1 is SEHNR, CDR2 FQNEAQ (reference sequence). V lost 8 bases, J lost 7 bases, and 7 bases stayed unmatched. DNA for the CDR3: TGTGCCAGCTCCCCCGGACAGGGCAATTCACCCCTCCACTTT. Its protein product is CASSPGQGNSPLHF. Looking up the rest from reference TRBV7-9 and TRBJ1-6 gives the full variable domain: DTGVSQNPRHKITKRGQNVTFRCDPISEHNRLYWYRQTLGQGPEFLTYFQNEAQLEKSRLLSDRFSAERPKGSFSTLEIQRTEQGDSAMYLCASSPGQGNSPLHFGNGTRLTVT.

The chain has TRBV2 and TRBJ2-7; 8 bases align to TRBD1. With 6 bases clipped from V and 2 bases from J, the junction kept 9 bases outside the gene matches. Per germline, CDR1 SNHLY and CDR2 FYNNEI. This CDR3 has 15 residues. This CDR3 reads CASRMPGQETYEQYF. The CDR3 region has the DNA TGTGCCAGCAGGATGCCGGGACAGGAGACCTACGAGCAGTACTTC.

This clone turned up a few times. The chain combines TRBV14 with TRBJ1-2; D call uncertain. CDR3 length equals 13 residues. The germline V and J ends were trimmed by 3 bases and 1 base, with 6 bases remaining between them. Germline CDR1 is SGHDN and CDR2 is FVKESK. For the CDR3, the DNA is TGTGCCAGCAGCCAGGGATATAACTATGGCTACACCTTC. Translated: CASSQGYNYGYTF.

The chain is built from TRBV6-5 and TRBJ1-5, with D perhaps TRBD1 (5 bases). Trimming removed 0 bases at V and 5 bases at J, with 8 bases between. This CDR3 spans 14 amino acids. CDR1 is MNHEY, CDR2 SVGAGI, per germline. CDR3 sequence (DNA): TGTGCCAGCAGTTACTCGGGGGTCCATCAGCCCCAGCATTTT. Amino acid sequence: CASSYSGVHQPQHF.

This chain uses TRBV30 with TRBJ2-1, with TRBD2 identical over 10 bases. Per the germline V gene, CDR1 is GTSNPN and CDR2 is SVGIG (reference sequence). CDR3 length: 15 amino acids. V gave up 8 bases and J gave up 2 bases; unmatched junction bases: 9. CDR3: CATHPTSGPYNEQFF. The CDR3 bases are TGTGCCACACACCCGACTAGCGGGCCCTACAATGAGCAGTTCTTC.

CDR3 bases: TGTGCCAGCTCACCATTTACAGGGAGGTGGTTTGAAGCTTTCTTT. Translated: CASSPFTGRWFEAFF. The chain uses TRBV18 and TRBJ1-1, with D tentatively TRBD1 (6 bases). CDR1 and CDR2 from the germline V gene are KGHSH and LQKENI. Trimming stripped 2 bases from V and 7 bases from J, with 17 bases between. This CDR3 has 15 residues.

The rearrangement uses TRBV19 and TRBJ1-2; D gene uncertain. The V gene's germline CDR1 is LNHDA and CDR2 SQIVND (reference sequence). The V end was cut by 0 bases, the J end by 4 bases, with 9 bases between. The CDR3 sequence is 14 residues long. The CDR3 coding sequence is TGTGCCAGTAGTATAGATCCCCAGACCTATGGCTACACCTTC. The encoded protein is CASSIDPQTYGYTF.

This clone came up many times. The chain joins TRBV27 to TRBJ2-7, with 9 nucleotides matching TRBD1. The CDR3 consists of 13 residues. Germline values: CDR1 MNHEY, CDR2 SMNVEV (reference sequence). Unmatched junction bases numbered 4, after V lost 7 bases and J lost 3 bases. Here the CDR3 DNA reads TGTGCCAGCAAAGGGACAGGGTACTACGAGCAGTACTTC. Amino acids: CASKGTGYYEQYF.

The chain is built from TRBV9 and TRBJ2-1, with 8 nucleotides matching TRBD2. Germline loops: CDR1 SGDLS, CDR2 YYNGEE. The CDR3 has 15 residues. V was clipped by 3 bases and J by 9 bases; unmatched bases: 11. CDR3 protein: CASSAEPAGVFEQFF. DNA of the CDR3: TGTGCCAGCAGCGCCGAACCAGCGGGAGTTTTTGAGCAGTTCTTC.

CDR3 coding DNA: TGTGCCAGCAGCGCACAGGGAAACACCGGGGAGCTGTTTTTT. This sequence encodes CASSAQGNTGELFF. The V gene is TRBV9, the J gene TRBJ2-2; D perhaps matches TRBD1 (6 bases). CDR3 length: 14 residues. CDR1 and CDR2 from the germline V gene are SGDLS and YYNGEE. V was shortened by 3 bases and J by 2 bases, with 8 bases between the two germline ends.

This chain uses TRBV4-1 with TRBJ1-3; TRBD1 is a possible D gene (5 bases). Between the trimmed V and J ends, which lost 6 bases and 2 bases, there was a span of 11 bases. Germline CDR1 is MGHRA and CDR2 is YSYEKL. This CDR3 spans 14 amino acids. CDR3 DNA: TGCGCCAGCAGACCCAGCAGGGCTGGAAACACCATATATTTT. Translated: CASRPSRAGNTIYF.

The CDR3 DNA sequence: TGTGCCTGGAGTCAGGATAAGACCGGGGAGCTGTTTTTT. Encoded protein: CAWSQDKTGELFF. J is TRBJ2-2 and V is TRBV30; D call uncertain. Germline loops: CDR1 GTSNPN, CDR2 SVGIG (reference sequence). The CDR3 spans 13 residues. Trimming stripped 2 bases from V and 5 bases from J, with 9 bases between.

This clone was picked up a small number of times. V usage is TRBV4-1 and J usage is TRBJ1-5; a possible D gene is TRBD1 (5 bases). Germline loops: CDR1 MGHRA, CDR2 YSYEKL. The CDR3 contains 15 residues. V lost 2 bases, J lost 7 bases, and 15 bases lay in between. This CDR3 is CASSQLQDVGQPQHF. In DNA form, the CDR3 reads TGCGCCAGCAGCCAACTACAGGATGTAGGCCAGCCCCAGCATTTT.

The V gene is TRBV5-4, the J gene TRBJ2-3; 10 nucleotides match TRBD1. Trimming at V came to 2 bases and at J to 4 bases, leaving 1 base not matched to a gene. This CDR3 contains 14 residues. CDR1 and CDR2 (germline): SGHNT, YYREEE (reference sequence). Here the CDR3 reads CASSFGTGADTQYF. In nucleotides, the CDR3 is TGTGCCAGCAGCTTTGGGACAGGGGCAGATACGCAGTATTTT.